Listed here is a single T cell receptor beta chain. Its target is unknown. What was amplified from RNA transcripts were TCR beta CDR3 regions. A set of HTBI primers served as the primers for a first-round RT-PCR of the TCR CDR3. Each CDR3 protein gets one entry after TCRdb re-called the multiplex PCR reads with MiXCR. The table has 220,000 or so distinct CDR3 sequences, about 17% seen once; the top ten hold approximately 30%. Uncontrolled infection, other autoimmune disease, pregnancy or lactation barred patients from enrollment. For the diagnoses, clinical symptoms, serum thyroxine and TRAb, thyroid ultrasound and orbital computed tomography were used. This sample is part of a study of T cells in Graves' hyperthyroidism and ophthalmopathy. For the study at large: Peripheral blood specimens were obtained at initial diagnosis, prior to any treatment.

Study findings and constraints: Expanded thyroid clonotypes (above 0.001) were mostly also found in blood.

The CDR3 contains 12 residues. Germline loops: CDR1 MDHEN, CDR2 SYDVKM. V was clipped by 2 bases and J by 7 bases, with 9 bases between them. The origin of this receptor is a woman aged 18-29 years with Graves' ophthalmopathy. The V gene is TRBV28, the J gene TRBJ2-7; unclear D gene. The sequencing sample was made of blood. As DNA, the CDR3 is TGTGCCAGCAGTTTAACTGACGGGGAGCAGTACTTC. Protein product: CASSLTDGEQYF.